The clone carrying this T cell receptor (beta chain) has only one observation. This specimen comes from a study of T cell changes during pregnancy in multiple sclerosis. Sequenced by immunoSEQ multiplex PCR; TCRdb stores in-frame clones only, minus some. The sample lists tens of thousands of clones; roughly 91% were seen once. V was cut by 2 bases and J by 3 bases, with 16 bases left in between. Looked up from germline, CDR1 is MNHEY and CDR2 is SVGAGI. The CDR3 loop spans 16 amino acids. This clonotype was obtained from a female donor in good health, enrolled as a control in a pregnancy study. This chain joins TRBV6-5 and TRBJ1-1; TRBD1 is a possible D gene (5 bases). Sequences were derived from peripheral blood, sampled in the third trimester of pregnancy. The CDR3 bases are TGTGCCAGCAGTTACGAGAAACAGGTTGGGGACACTGAAGCTTTCTTT. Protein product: CASSYEKQVGDTEAFF.